This section outlines one TCR beta chain sequence together with its context. Antigen specificity is unknown. Germline-derived CDR1 and CDR2 are LGHNA and YNFKEQ. The CDR3 runs 16 residues. The sorter processed each CD8+ T cell subset in triplicate at about 320,000 cells apiece. This entry comes from a study of CXCR3-negative and CXCR3-positive naive CD8 T cells. Study-wide points: Sequencing showed both naive subsets with comparably high diversity, and memory CD8+ cells much lower. Fresh PBMCs went into most assays, and CXCR3 expression partly declined after cryopreservation. CXCR3-negative naive cells had less hydrophobic TRB CDR3s than did CXCR3-positive naive cells.

Preparation of TRB cDNA libraries relied on 5' RACE carrying UMI labels. TCRdb reanalyzed the 5' RACE reads and collapses them to one entry per CDR3 protein, without DNA. This table holds around 88,000 distinct CDR3 sequences. The rearrangement links TRBV4-2 to TRBJ2-7; the D call from TCRdb, TRBD2, cannot be confirmed without DNA. The sequenced sample was naive CXCR3+ CD8+ T cells from blood. Subset noted: CD45RO-CCR7+CD27+CD95- naive CD8+ T cells expressing CXCR3 (TNR3+). This clonotype was obtained from a human donor in good health. Some clones in this sample may be carry-over from other donors' samples. CDR3 sequence: CASSQEGLAGPVEQYF.